The T cell receptor (beta chain) under discussion was sequenced for a study of blood T cell repertoires in COVID-19. Across the whole study: From the United States, Italy and Spain came samples of acute and convalescent COVID-19. Sources were T cells, B-cell-depleted T cells, or PBMCs; the material itself was cDNA or gDNA.

Cohort 3 recovery required two negative PCRs, clearance, or symptom resolution. Authors' methods: Scientists estimated how many nucleated cells there were by amplifying reference gene primers. Profiling relied on immunoSEQ multiplex PCR, and the TCRdb table lists in-frame clones only, not all of them. Clone size and V and J calls were adopted from that table, with D and trimming inferred from the DNA. The table has under 300,000 clones, 84% seen once. V was clipped by 4 bases and J by 3 bases, with 20 bases between them. This CDR3 has 17 amino acids. CDR1 and CDR2 (germline): LNHDA, SQIVND (reference sequence).

The sequence derives from a middle-aged man who had recovered from COVID-19. The chain uses TRBV19 and TRBJ2-3; D is unclear. The material sequenced was PBMCs or T cells enriched from blood (not recorded which). CDR3 bases: TGTGCCAGTAGTAAGTTCGCGGCTACCGACTCGACAGATACGCAGTATTTT. Residues: CASSKFAATDSTDTQYF. Filled out from reference TRBV19 and TRBJ2-3, the complete variable domain reads DGGITQSPKYLFRKEGQNVTLSCEQNLNHDAMYWYRQDPGQGLRLIYYSQIVNDFQKGDIAEGYSVSREKKESFPLTVTSAQKNPTAFYLCASSKFAATDSTDTQYFGPGTRLTVL.